This T cell receptor (beta chain) was obtained from a study of naive and memory T cell subsets. Points from the study as a whole: Clonotypes are single alpha or beta chains, not paired receptors.

From the second PCR step, alpha and beta chains were amplified apart. EMRA cells were CD45RA+CD27-, and effector memory cells CD45RA-CD27-. CDR3 length equals 13 residues. Trimming pared 2 bases from V and 7 bases from J, leaving 8 bases between. CDR1 is LNHNV and CDR2 is YYDKDF in the germline V gene (reference sequence). For this clonotype: Its specificity is not known.

Two oligonucleotides, mixed equimolar, formed the beta constant-region primer covering TRBC1 and TRBC2. Four rounds of PCR amplified the ligated cDNA using nested alpha and beta constant-region primers plus SP2. A single record per CDR3 protein comes from TCRdb applying MiXCR to the UMI-ligation and nested PCR reads. The sample records 30,000 to 40,000 distinct CDR3 sequences, approximately 17% being singletons. The sample was effector memory CD4+ T cells from blood. The subset denotes: effector memory, CD45RA- CD27-. The genes are TRBV15 and TRBJ2-2; D not certain. The sequence was obtained from a human donor in good health. CDR3 sequence (DNA): TGTGCCACCAGCAGACGAGGCGGCGGGGAGCTGTTTTTT. This sequence encodes CATSRRGGGELFF.